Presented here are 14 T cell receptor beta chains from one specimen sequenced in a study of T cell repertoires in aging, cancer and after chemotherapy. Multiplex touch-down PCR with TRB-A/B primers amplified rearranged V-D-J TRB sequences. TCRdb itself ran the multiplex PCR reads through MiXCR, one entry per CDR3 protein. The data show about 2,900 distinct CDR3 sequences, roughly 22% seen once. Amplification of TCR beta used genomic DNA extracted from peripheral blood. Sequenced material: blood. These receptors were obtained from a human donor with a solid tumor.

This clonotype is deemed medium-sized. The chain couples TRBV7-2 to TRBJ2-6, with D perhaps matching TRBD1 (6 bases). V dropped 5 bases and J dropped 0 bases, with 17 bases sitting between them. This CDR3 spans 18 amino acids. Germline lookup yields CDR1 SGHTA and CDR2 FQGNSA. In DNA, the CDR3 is TGTGCCAGCAGCCGGACAGAGGGCCAGGTCTCTGGGGCCAACGTCCTGACTTTC. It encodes CASSRTEGQVSGANVLTF.

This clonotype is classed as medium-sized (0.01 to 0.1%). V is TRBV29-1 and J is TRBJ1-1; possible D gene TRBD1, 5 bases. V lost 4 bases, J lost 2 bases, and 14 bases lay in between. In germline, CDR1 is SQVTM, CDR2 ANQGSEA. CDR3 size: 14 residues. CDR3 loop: CSVGGGTGNTEAFF. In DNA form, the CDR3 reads TGCAGCGTTGGGGGGGGGACTGGAAACACTGAAGCTTTCTTT.

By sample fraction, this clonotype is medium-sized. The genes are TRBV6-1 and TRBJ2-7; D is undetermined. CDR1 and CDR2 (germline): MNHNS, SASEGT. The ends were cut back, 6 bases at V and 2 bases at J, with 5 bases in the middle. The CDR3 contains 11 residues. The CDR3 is CASRIAYEQYF. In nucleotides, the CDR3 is TGTGCCAGCAGGATAGCCTACGAGCAGTACTTC.

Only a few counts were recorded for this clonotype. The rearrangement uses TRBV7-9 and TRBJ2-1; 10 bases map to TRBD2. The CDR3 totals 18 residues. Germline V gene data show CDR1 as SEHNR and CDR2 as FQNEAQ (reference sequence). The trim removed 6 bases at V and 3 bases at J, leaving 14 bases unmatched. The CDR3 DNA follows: TGTGCCAGCAGAGAGGCGGGGCCTAGCGGGAGTTACTACAATGAGCAGTTCTTC. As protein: CASREAGPSGSYYNEQFF.

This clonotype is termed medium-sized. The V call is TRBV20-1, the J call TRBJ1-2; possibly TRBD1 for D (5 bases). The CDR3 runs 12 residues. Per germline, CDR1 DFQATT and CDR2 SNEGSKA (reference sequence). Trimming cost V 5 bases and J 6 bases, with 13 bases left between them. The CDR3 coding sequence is TGCAGTGCTGATGGGGGAGGGGATGGCTACACCTTC. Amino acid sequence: CSADGGGDGYTF.

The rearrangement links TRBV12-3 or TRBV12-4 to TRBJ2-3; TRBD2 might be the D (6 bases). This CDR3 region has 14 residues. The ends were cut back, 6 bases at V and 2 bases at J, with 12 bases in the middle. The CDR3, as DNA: TGTGCCAGCAGCCCCCGGACTAACACAGATACGCAGTATTTT. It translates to CASSPRTNTDTQYF.

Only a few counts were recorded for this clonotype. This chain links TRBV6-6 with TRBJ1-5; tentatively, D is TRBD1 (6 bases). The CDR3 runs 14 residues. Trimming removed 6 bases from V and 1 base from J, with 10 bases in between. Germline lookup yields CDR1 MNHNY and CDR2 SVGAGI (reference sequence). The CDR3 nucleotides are TGTGCCAGCAGAGGGACAAACAGCAATCAGCCCCAGCATTTT. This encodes CASRGTNSNQPQHF.

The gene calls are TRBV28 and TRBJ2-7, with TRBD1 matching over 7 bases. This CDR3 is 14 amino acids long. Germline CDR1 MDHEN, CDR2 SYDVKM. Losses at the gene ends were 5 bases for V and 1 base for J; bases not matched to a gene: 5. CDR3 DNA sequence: TGTGCCAGCAGTCCAGGGGGTCGTTCCTACGAGCAGTACTTC. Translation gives CASSPGGRSYEQYF.

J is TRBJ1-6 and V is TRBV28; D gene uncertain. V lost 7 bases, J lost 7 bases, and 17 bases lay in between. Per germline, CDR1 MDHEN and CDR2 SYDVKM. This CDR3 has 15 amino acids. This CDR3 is CASTLDLVRNSPLHF. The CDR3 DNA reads TGTGCCAGCACCCTGGACCTGGTGAGAAATTCACCCCTCCACTTT.

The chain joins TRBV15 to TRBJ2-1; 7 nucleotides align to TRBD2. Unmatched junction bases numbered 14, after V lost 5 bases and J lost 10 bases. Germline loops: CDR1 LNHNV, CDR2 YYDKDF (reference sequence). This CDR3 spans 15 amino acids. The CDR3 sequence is CATSGGLFGSGEQFF. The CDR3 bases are TGTGCCACCAGCGGGGGACTATTCGGTTCTGGCGAGCAGTTCTTC.

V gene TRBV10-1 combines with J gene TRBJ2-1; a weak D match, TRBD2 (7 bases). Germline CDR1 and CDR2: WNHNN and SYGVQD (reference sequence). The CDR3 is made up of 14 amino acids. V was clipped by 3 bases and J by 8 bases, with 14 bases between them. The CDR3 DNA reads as TGCGCCAGCAGTGAAGAGGGGGAGGGTCATGAGCAGTTCTTC. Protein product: CASSEEGEGHEQFF.

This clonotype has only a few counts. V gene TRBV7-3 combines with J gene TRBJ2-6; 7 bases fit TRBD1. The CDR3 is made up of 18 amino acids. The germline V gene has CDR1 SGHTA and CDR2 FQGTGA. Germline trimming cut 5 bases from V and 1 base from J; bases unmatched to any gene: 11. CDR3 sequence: CASSTYPGQQSGANVLTF. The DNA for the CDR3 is TGTGCCAGCAGCACATACCCGGGACAGCAGTCTGGGGCCAACGTCCTGACTTTC.

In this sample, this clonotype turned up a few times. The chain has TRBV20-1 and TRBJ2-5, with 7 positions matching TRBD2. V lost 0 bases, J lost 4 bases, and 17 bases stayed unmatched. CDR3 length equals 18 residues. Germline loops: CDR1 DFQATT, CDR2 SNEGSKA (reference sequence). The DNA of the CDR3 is TGCAGTGCTAGAGATAGCCAGTTAGAGGGAGGGCCTCCAGAGACCCAGTACTTC. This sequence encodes CSARDSQLEGGPPETQYF.

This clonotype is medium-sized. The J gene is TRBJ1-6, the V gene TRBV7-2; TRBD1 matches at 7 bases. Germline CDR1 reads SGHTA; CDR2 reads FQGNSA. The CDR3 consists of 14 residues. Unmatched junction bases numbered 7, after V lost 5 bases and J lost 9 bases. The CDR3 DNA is TGTGCCAGCAGCATAGTGGACAGGTCTTCACCCCTCCACTTT. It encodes CASSIVDRSSPLHF.